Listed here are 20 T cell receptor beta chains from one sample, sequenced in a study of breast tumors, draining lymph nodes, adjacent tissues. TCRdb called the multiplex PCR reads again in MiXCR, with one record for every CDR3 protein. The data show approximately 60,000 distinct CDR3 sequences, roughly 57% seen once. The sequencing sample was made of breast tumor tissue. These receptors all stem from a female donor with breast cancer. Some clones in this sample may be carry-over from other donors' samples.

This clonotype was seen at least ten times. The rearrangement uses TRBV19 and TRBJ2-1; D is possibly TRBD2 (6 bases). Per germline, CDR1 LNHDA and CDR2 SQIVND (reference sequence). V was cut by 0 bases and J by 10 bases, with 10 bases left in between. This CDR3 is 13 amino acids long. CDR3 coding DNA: TGTGCCAGTAGTATAGAGGGGGGACTGGAGCAGTTCTTC. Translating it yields CASSIEGGLEQFF.

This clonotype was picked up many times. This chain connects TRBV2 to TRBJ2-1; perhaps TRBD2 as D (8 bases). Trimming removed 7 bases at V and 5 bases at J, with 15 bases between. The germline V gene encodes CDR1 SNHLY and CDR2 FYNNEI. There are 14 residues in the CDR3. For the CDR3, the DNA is TGTGCCAGCACCGGGGGGGGACAGAACAATGAGCAGTTCTTC. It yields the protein CASTGGGQNNEQFF.

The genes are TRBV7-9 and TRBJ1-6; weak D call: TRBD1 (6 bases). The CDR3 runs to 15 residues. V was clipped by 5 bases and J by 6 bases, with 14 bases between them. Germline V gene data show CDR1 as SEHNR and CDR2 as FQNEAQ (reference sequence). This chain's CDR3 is CASSPREGGNSPLHF. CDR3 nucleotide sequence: TGTGCCAGCAGCCCACGGGAGGGGGGTAATTCACCCCTCCACTTT.

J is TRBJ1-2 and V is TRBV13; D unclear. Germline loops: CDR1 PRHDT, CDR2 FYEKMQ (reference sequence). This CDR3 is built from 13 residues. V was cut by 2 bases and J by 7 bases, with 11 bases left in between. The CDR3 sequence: CASSLSTAFGYTF. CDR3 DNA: TGTGCCAGCAGCTTATCTACAGCCTTTGGCTACACCTTC.

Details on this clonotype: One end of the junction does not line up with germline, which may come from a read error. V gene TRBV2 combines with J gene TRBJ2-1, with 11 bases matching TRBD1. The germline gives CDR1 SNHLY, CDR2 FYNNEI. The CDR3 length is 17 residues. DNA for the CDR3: TGTGCCAGTAGTGGTGGACAGCCGGGACAGGGGGTCAATGAGCAGTTCTTC. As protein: CASSGGQPGQGVNEQFF.

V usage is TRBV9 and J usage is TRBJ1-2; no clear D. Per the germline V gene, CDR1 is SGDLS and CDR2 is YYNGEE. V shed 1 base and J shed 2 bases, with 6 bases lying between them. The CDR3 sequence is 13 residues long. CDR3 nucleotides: TGTGCCAGCAGCGTAACAGAGAACTATGGCTACACCTTC. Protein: CASSVTENYGYTF.

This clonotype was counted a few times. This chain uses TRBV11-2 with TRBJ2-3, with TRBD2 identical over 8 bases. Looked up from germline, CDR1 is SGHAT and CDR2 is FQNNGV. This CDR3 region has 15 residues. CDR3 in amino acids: CCHGRAEGSTDTQYF. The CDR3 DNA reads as TGTTGCCACGGGAGGGCCGAAGGGAGCACAGATACGCAGTATTTT.

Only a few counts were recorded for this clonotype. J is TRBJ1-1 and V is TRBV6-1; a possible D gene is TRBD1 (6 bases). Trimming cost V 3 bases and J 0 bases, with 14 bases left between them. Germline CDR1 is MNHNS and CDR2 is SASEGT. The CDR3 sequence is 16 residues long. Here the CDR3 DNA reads TGTGCCAGCAGTGAGCGTCAACAGGGACTGAACACTGAAGCTTTCTTT. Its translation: CASSERQQGLNTEAFF.

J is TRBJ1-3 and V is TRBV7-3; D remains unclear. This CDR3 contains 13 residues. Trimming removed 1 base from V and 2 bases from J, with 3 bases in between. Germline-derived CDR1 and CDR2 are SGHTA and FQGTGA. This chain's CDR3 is CASSLNAGNTIYF. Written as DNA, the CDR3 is TGTGCCAGCAGCTTAAATGCTGGAAACACCATATATTTT. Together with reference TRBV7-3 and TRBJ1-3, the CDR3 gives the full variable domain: GAGVSQTPSNKVTEKGKYVELRCDPISGHTALYWYRQSLGQGPEFLIYFQGTGAADDSGLPNDRFFAVRPEGSVSTLKIQRTERGDSAVYLCASSLNAGNTIYFGEGSWLTVV.

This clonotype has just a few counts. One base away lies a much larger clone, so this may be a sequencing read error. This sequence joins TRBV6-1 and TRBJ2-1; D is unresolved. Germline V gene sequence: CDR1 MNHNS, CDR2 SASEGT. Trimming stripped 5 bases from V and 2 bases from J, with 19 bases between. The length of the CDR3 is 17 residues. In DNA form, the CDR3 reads TGTGCCAGCAGTCAGAACGTGTGGGGAACGGCCTACAATGAGCAGTTCTTC. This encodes CASSQNVWGTAYNEQFF.

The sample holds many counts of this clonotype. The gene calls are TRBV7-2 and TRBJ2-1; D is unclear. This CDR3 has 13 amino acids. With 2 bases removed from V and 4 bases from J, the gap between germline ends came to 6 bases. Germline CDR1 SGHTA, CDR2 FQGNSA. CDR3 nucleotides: TGTGCCAGCAGCTTATCAGGTTACAATGAGCAGTTCTTC. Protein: CASSLSGYNEQFF.

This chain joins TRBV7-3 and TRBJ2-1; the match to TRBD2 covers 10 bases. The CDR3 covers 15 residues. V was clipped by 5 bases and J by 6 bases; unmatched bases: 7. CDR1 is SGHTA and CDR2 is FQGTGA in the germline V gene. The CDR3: CASSHGLAGVNEQFF. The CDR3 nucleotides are TGTGCCAGCAGCCACGGGCTAGCGGGGGTCAATGAGCAGTTCTTC.

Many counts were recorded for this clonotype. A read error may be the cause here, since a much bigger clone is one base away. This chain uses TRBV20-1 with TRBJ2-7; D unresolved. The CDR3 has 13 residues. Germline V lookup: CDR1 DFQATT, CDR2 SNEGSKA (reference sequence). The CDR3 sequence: CSARRRATYAQYF. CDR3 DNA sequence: TGCAGTGCTAGGCGCCGTGCTACCTACGCGCAGTACTTC.

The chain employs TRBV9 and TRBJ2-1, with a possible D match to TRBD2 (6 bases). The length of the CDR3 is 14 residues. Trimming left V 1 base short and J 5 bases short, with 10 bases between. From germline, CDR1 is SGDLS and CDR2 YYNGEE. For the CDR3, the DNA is TGTGCCAGCAGCGTACCGGGACTCCACAATGAGCAGTTCTTC. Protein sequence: CASSVPGLHNEQFF.

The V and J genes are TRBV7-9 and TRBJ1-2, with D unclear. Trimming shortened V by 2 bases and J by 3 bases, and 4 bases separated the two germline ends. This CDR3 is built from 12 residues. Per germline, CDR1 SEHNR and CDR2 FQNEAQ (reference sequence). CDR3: CASSLQDYGYTF. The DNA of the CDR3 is TGTGCCAGCAGCTTACAGGACTATGGCTACACCTTC.

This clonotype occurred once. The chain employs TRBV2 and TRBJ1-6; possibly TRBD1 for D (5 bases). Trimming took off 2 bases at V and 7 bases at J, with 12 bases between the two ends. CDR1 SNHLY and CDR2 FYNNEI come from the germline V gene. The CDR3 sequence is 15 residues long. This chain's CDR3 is CASSERQGSNSPLHF. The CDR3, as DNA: TGTGCCAGCAGTGAAAGGCAGGGCTCGAATTCACCCCTCCACTTT.

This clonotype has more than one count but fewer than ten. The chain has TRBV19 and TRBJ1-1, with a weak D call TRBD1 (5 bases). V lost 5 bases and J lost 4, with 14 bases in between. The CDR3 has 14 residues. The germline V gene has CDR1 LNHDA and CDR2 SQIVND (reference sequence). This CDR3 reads CASSPRNQGTEAFF. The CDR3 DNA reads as TGTGCCAGTAGTCCCCGTAATCAGGGCACTGAAGCTTTCTTT. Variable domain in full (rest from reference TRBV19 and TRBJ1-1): DGGITQSPKYLFRKEGQNVTLSCEQNLNHDAMYWYRQDPGQGLRLIYYSQIVNDFQKGDIAEGYSVSREKKESFPLTVTSAQKNPTAFYLCASSPRNQGTEAFFGQGTRLTVV.

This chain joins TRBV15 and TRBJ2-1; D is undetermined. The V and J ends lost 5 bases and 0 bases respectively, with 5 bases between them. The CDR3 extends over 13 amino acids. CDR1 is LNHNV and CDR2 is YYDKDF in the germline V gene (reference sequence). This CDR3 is CATSGVSYNEQFF. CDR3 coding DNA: TGTGCCACCAGCGGTGTCTCCTACAATGAGCAGTTCTTC.

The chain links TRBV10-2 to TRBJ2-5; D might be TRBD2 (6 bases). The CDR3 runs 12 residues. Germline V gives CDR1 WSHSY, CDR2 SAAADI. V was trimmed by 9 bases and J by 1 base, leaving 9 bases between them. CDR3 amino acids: CASGGIQETQYF. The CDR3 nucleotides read TGCGCCAGTGGCGGGATCCAAGAGACCCAGTACTTC.

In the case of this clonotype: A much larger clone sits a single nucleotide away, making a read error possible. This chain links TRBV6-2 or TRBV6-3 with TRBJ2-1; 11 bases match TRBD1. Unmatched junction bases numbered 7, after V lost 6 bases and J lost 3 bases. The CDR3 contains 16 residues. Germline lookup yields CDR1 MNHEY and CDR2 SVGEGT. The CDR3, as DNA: TGTGCCAGCAGAAGGGGGACAGGGGGGAGCTACAATGAGCAGTTCTTC. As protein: CASRRGTGGSYNEQFF.